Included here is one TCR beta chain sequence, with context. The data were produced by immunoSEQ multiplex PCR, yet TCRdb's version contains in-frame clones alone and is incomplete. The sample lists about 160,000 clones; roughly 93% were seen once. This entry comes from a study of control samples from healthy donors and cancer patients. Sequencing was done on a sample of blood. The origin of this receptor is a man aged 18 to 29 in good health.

CDR3: CAISQDSYEQYF. CDR3 coding DNA: TGTGCCATCAGTCAGGACAGCTACGAGCAGTACTTC. The chain uses TRBV10-3 and TRBJ2-7, with D maybe TRBD1 (6 bases). This CDR3 has 12 amino acids. Germline V gene lookup returns CDR1 ENHRY and CDR2 SYGVKD. V was trimmed by 5 bases and J by 3 bases, leaving 8 bases between them.